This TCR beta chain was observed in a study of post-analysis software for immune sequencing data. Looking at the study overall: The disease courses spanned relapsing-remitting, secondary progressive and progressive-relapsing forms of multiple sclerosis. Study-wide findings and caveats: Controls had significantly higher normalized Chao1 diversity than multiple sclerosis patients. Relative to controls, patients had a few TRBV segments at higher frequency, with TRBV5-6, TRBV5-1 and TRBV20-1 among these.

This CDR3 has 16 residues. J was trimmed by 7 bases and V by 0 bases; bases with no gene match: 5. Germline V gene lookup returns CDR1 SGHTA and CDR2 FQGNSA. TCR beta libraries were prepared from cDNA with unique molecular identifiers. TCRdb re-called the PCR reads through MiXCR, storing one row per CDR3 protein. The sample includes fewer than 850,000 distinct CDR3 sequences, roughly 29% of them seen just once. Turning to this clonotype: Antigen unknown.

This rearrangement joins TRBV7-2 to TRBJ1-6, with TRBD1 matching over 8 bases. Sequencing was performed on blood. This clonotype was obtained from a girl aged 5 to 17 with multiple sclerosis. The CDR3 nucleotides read TGTGCCAGCAGCTTAGCGGGACAGGCGCCCAATTCACCCCTCCACTTT. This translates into CASSLAGQAPNSPLHF.